This T cell receptor (beta chain) was recovered during a study of shared clonotypes between healthy human individuals. Study in general: For every donor, three CD4 naive, three CD4 memory, two CD8 naive and one CD8 memory plates were used. Whole-study results and caveats: Having only a few donors restricted how much genetic and exposure-history diversity was captured. The authors sampled blood alone, and tissue repertoires likely differ.

The authors split each subset's genomic DNA evenly across several immunoSEQ plates. Method: immunoSEQ multiplex PCR; TCRdb's copy keeps in-frame clones and lacks some. This table holds fewer than 800,000 clones, around 92% found once. For this clone: Its specificity is not known.

Positively selected for CCR7, the CD45RO-negative cells used as naive CD8 cells excluded terminally differentiated effector memory CD45RA+ cells. This CDR3 has 16 amino acids. Germline V gene sequence: CDR1 SGDLS, CDR2 YYNGEE. Trimming cost V 4 bases and J 2 bases; bases outside gene matches: 11. The specimen was naive CD8+ T cells sorted from blood. The gene calls are TRBV9 and TRBJ2-5, with 7 positions matching TRBD1. This receptor was taken from a young man in good health. The CDR3 DNA sequence: TGTGCCAGCAGCATAAGACAGGGTGGGAATCAAGAGACCCAGTACTTC. Residues: CASSIRQGGNQETQYF.